The present T cell receptor beta chain was sequenced within a study of shared clonotypes between healthy human individuals. Germline values: CDR1 MNHNS, CDR2 SASEGT. The V and J ends lost 9 bases and 1 base, in that order; junction bases with no gene match: 5. This CDR3 contains 14 residues. Donors comprised only Caucasian adults living in Nashville, Tennessee. Clones were sequenced by immunoSEQ multiplex PCR, and TCRdb holds only the in-frame ones, with some missing. Here the sample spans roughly 2.4 million clones, nearly 97% being singletons. Sequencing was performed on naive CD4+ T cells sorted from blood. The subset is: CD45RA+ positively selected. The chain couples TRBV6-1 to TRBJ2-7; 11 bases are a match to TRBD2. The sequence derives from a man aged 18 to 29 in good health. CDR3: CASTRLAGSYEQYF. DNA of the CDR3: TGTGCCAGTACTAGACTAGCGGGGTCCTACGAGCAGTACTTC.